Listed below are T cell receptor beta chains from one sample, sequenced in a study of T cells after posttransplantation cyclophosphamide. Profiling relied on immunoSEQ multiplex PCR, and the TCRdb table lists in-frame clones only, not all of them. The table shows 15,000 to 20,000 clones, with over 75% occurring only once. The sample in question was PBMCs, obtained after an allogeneic stem cell transplant with a calcineurin inhibitor and methotrexate. The receptor set was obtained from a male patient aged 45-59 years who received an allogeneic stem cell transplant from an unrelated donor, was CMV-positive, and had chronic GVHD only. Among the T cells, some may be from the graft donor. Both conserved end residues are part of each CDR3. A D gene is named only where the DNA matches it firmly. Part of the rows lack a size; the others show once, few, many or a class for expanded clones.

D: TRBD2
J: TRBJ2-5
length: 16
size: -
V: TRBV28
DNA: TGTGCCAGCAGTCTACTAGCTAGCGGGAGTCGAGAGACCCAGTACTTC
CDR3: CASSLLASGSRETQYF

D: TRBD2
J: TRBJ2-7
length: 12
size: -
V: TRBV29-1
DNA: TGCAGCGTTGACCCGGGAGGACGGGAGCAGTACTTC
CDR3: CSVDPGGREQYF

D: -
J: TRBJ1-1
length: 16
size: -
V: TRBV6-6
DNA: TGTGCCAGCAGTTACTCAAGGAAGACTTTGAACACTGAAGCTTTCTTT
CDR3: CASSYSRKTLNTEAFF

D: -
J: TRBJ1-3
length: 16
size: -
V: TRBV4-2
DNA: TGTGCCAGCAGCCAAGATATGTCCTTATCTGGAAACACCATATATTTT
CDR3: CASSQDMSLSGNTIYF

D: TRBD1
J: TRBJ1-2
length: 15
size: -
V: TRBV10-3
DNA: TGTGCCATCAGCCCAGGCGGGACAGCTAACTACGGCTACACCTTC
CDR3: CAISPGGTANYGYTF

D: -
J: TRBJ2-3
length: 13
size: -
V: TRBV4-1
DNA: TGCGCGAGTCAGGACTCCCACACAGATACGCAGTATTTT
CDR3: CASQDSHTDTQYF

D: TRBD1
J: TRBJ1-4
length: 15
size: -
V: TRBV18
DNA: TGTGCCAGCTCTCCTAGGACAGGGTCGGATGAAAAACTGTTTTTT
CDR3: CASSPRTGSDEKLFF

D: -
J: TRBJ1-2
length: 14
size: -
V: TRBV7-2
DNA: TGTGCCAGCAGCTTCTTCAAAGGGGACTATGGCTACACCTTC
CDR3: CASSFFKGDYGYTF

D: TRBD1
J: TRBJ1-1
length: 15
size: -
V: TRBV5-1
DNA: TGCGCCAGCAGCGGGGGGACAGGGATGAACACTGAAGCTTTCTTT
CDR3: CASSGGTGMNTEAFF

D: TRBD2
J: TRBJ2-7
length: 15
size: -
V: TRBV4-1
DNA: TGCGCCAGCAGCCAAGATGCTAGCGGGGACTACGAGCAGTACTTC
CDR3: CASSQDASGDYEQYF

D: TRBD2
J: TRBJ2-1
length: 15
size: -
V: TRBV5-4
DNA: TGTGCCAGCAGCTTGGTGTCTAGCGGCGGGAATGAGCAGTTCTTC
CDR3: CASSLVSSGGNEQFF

D: -
J: TRBJ2-5
length: 14
size: once
V: TRBV5-1
DNA: TGCGCCAGCAGCTTGTTTCGGACTCAAGAGACCCAGTACTTC
CDR3: CASSLFRTQETQYF

D: -
J: TRBJ1-5
length: 14
size: once
V: TRBV10-3
DNA: TGTGCCATCAGCCCCCAGTCCGGCAATCAGCCCCAGCATTTT
CDR3: CAISPQSGNQPQHF

D: -
J: TRBJ1-1
length: 13
size: -
V: TRBV19
DNA: TGTGCCAGTAGTATGGTCAGAAACACTGAAGCTTTCTTT
CDR3: CASSMVRNTEAFF